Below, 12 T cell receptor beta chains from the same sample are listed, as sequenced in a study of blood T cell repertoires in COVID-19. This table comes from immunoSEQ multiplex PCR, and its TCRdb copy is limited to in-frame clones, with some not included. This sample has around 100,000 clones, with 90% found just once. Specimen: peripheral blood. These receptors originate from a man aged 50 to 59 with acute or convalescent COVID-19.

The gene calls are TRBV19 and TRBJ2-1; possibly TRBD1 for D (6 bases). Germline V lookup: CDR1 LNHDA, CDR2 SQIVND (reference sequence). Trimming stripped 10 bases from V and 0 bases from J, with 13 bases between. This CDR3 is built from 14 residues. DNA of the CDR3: TGTGCCACTCAGACAGGTAGCTCCTACAATGAGCAGTTCTTC. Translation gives CATQTGSSYNEQFF.

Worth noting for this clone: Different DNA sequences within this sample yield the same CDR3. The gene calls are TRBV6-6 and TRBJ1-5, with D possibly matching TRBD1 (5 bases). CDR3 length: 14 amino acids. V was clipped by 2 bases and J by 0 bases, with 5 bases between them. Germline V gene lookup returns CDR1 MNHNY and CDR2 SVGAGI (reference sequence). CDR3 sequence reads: CASSYQGSNQPQHF. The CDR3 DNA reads TGTGCCAGCAGTTACCAGGGTAGCAATCAGCCCCAGCATTTT.

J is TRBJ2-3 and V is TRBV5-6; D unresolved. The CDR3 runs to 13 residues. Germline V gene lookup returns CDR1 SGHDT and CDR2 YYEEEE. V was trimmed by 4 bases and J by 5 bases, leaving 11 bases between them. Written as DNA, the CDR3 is TGTGCCAGCAGCAGTTGGGCTGGAGATACGCAGTATTTT. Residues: CASSSWAGDTQYF.

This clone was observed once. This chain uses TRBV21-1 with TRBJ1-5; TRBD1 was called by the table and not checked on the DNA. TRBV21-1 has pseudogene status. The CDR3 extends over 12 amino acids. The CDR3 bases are TGTGCCAGCAGCAAAGCCGGAGACAGTCCGCATTTT. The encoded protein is CASSKAGDSPHF.

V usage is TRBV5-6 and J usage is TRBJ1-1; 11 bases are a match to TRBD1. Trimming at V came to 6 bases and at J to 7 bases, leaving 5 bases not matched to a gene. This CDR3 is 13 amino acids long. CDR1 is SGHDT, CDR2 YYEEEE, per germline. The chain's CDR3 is CASTLGTGGEAFF. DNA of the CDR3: TGTGCCAGCACCCTAGGGACAGGGGGTGAAGCTTTCTTT.

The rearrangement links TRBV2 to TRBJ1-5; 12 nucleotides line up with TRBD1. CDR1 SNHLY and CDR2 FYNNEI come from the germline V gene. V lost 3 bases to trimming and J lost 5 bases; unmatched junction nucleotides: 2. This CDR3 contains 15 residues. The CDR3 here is CASSEGQGAYQPQHF. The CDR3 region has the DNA TGTGCCAGCAGTGAGGGACAGGGGGCATATCAGCCCCAGCATTTT.

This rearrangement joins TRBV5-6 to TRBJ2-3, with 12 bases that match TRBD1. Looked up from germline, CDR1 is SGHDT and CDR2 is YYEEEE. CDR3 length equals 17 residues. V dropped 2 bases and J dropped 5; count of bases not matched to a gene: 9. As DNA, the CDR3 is TGTGCCAGCAGCTTTAGGCGGGACAGGGGGCGAAGAGATACGCAGTATTTT. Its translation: CASSFRRDRGRRDTQYF. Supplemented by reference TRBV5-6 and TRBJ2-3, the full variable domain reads DAGVTQSPTHLIKTRGQQVTLRCSPKSGHDTVSWYQQALGQGPQFIFQYYEEEERQRGNFPDRFSGHQFPNYSSELNVNALLLGDSALYLCASSFRRDRGRRDTQYFGPGTRLTVL.

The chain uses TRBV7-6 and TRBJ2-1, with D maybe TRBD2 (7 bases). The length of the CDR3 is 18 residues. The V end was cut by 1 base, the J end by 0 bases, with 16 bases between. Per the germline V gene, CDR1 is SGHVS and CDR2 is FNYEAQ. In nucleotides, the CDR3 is TGTGCCAGCAGCTTAGGGGGTGCGGGGGCGAGCTCCTACAATGAGCAGTTCTTC. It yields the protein CASSLGGAGASSYNEQFF. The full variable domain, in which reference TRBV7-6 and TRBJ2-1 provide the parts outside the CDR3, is GAGVSQSPRYKVTKRGQDVALRCDPISGHVSLYWYRQALGQGPEFLTYFNYEAQQDKSGLPNDRFSAERPEGSISTLTIQRTEQRDSAMYRCASSLGGAGASSYNEQFFGPGTRLTVL.

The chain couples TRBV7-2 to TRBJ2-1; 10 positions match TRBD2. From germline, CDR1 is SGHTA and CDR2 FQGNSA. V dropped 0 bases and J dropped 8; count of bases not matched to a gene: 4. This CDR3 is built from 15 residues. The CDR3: CASSLALAGTDEQFF. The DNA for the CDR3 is TGTGCCAGCAGCTTAGCACTAGCGGGAACCGATGAGCAGTTCTTC.

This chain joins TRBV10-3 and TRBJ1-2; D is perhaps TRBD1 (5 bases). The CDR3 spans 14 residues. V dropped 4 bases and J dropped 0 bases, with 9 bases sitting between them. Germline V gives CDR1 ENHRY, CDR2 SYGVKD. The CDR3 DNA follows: TGTGCCATCAGTGTAGACAGAACTAACTATGGCTACACCTTC. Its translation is CAISVDRTNYGYTF.

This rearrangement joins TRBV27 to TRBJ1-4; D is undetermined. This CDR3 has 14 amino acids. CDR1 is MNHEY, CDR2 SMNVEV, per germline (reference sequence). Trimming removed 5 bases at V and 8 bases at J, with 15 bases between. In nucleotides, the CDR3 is TGTGCCAGCAGTCCCTTGGGAGGGAACGAAAAACTGTTTTTT. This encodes CASSPLGGNEKLFF.

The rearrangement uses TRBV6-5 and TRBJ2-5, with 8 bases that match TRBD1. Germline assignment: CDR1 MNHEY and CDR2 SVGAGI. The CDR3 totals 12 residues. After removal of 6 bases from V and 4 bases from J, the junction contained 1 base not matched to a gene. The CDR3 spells CASRDRGETQYF. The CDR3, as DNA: TGTGCCAGCAGAGACAGGGGAGAGACCCAGTACTTC.